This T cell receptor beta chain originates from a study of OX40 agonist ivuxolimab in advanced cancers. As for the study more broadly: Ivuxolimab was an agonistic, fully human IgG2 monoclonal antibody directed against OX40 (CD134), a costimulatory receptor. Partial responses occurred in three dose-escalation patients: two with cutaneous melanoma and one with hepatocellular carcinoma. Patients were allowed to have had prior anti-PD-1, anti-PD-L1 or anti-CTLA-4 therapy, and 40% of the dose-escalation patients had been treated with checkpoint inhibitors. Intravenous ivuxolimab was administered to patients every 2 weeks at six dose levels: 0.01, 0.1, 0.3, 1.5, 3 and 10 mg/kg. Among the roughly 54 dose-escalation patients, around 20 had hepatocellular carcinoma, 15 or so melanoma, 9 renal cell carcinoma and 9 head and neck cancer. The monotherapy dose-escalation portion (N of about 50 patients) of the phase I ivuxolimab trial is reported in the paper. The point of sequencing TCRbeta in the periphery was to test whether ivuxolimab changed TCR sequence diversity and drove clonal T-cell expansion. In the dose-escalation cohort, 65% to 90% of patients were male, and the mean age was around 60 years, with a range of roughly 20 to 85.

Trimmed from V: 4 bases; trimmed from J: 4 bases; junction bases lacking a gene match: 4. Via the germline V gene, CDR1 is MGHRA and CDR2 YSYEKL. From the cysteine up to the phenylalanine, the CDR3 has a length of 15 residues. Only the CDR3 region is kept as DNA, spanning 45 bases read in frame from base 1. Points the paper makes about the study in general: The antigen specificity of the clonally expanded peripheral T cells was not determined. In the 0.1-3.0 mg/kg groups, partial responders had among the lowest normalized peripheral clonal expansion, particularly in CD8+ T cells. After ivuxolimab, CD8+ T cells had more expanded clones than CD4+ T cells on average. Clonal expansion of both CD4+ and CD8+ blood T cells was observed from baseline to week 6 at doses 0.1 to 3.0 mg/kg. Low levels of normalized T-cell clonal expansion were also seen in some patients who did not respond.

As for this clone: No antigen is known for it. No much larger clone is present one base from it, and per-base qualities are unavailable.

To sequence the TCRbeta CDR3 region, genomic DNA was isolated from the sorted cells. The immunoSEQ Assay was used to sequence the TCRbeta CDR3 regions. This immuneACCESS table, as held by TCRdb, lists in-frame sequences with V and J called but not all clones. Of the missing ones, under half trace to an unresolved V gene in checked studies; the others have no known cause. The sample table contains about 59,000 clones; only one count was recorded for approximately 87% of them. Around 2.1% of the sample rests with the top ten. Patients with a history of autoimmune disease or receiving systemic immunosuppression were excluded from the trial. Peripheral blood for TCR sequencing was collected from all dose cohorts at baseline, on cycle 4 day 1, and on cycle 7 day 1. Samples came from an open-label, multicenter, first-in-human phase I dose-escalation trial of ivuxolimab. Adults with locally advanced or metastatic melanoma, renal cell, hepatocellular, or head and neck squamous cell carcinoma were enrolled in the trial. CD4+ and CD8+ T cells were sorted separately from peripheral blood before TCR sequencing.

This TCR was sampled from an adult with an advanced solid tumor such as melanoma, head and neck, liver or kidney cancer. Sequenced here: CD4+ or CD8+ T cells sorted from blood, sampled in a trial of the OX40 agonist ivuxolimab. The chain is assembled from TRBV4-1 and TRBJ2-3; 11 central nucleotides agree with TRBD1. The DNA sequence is TGCGCCAGCAGCCCCCGGGACAGGGGGGCAGATACGCAGTATTTT. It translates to CASSPRDRGADTQYF.